This entry lists 17 T cell receptor beta chains sequenced from one sample in a study of T cells in Graves' hyperthyroidism and ophthalmopathy. What was amplified from RNA transcripts were TCR beta CDR3 regions. HTBI primers were the set used in a first-round RT-PCR of the TCR CDR3. TCRdb analysed the multiplex PCR reads with MiXCR anew, one entry per CDR3 protein. The sample contains 500,000 to 550,000 distinct CDR3 sequences, more than 20% of which appear only once. Material for sequencing was blood. These receptors were obtained from a man aged 18 to 29 with Graves' hyperthyroidism.

This clonotype was detected ten times or more. A read error may produce the germline difference seen at one junction end. The chain joins TRBV6-1 to TRBJ2-5; D unclear. The CDR3 spans 14 residues. Germline V gene data show CDR1 as MNHNS and CDR2 as SASEGT. CDR3 residues: CASSEVWVQETRYF. CDR3 nucleotides: TGTGCCAGCAGTGAAGTATGGGTACAAGAGACCCGGTACTTC.

This clonotype was observed a few times. The chain uses TRBV27 and TRBJ1-2; a weak D match, TRBD1 (5 bases). CDR3 size: 12 residues. The V end was cut by 8 bases, the J end by 6 bases, with 13 bases between. Germline V gene sequence: CDR1 MNHEY, CDR2 SMNVEV (reference sequence). The CDR3 sequence is CASRRWGDGYTF. Here the CDR3 DNA reads TGTGCCAGCCGCCGGTGGGGCGATGGCTACACCTTC.

This clonotype has ten or more counts. The chain employs TRBV5-1 and TRBJ2-5; TRBD2 matches 12 bases. CDR3 length equals 15 residues. V gave up 7 bases and J gave up 4 bases; unmatched junction bases: 8. Germline assignment: CDR1 SGHRS and CDR2 YFSETQ. The CDR3 reads CASHPGLAGIETQYF. In DNA form, the CDR3 reads TGCGCCAGCCATCCGGGACTAGCGGGTATAGAGACCCAGTACTTC.

This clonotype has a count of ten or more. This chain connects TRBV27 to TRBJ1-2; D not resolved. The CDR3 is 13 residues long. V lost 2 bases and J lost 9, with 13 bases in between. CDR1 is MNHEY, CDR2 SMNVEV, per germline (reference sequence). CDR3 in DNA: TGTGCCAGCAGTTTAGGGGTTTCACGGAGCTACACCTTC. Amino acid sequence: CASSLGVSRSYTF.

This clonotype was seen repeatedly, ten times or more. The chain uses TRBV9 and TRBJ1-3; D unclear. Germline lookup yields CDR1 SGDLS and CDR2 YYNGEE. Trimming pared 2 bases from V and 1 base from J, leaving 7 bases between. The CDR3 spans 14 residues. In DNA form, the CDR3 reads TGTGCCAGCAGCGTCAGATATTCTGGAAACACCATATATTTT. This sequence encodes CASSVRYSGNTIYF.

There are many counts of this clonotype. The chain recombines TRBV24-1 with TRBJ1-2; D unresolved. V dropped 4 bases and J dropped 1 base, with 9 bases sitting between them. The CDR3 spans 14 residues. CDR1 KGHDR and CDR2 SFDVKD come from the germline V gene. The chain's CDR3 is CATSDPGFNYGYTF. The DNA of the CDR3 is TGTGCCACCAGTGACCCAGGTTTTAACTATGGCTACACCTTC.

Concerning this clonotype itself: Since the CDR3 does not end with the conserved phenylalanine or tryptophan, this likely comes from a read error. It is unclear where the CDR3 begins or ends on the DNA, so no DNA is shown, and the CDR3 is as TCRdb lists it. The chain is built from TRBV3-1 and TRBJ2-7; TRBD2 reflects the table's D call only, with no check against the DNA. The germline CDR1 and CDR2 sequences are LGHDT and YNNKEL (reference sequence). The CDR3 has 14 residues if both end residues are counted. The CDR3 sequence is CASSPKGTSGALFD.

This clonotype has a count of ten or more. For the CDR3, the DNA is TGTGCCAGCAGTCACAGGGGAACGCTTGGAAACACCATATATTTT. Encoded protein: CASSHRGTLGNTIYF. This chain connects TRBV28 to TRBJ1-3; 7 positions match TRBD1. The CDR3 totals 15 residues. Germline V gives CDR1 MDHEN, CDR2 SYDVKM. The junction had 7 bases not matched to a gene; V was cut back by 5 bases and J by 3 bases.

This clonotype was counted at least ten times. The chain is built from TRBV30 and TRBJ1-2; D is possibly TRBD1 (5 bases). The CDR3 is 13 residues long. Trimming cost V 3 bases and J 4 bases, with 12 bases left between them. CDR1 GTSNPN and CDR2 SVGIG come from the germline V gene (reference sequence). The CDR3 here is CAWRSGGTYGYTF. CDR3 nucleotide sequence: TGTGCCTGGAGATCTGGTGGGACCTATGGCTACACCTTC.

J is TRBJ1-1 and V is TRBV20-1; 8 nucleotides align to TRBD1. The germline V gene has CDR1 DFQATT and CDR2 SNEGSKA (reference sequence). The ends lost 1 base at V and 5 bases at J; junction bases unmatched: 9. CDR3 length: 15 amino acids. CDR3 sequence (DNA): TGCAGTGCTAGAGTCAACAGGGGGTCAAGAACTGAAGCTTTCTTT. This gives the protein CSARVNRGSRTEAFF.

This clonotype was detected only once. The chain carries TRBV6-2 or TRBV6-3 and TRBJ2-7; 8 bases map to TRBD2. CDR1 and CDR2 (germline): MNHEY, SVGEGT. This CDR3 is 16 amino acids long. The ends lost 4 bases at V and 1 base at J; junction bases unmatched: 9. DNA of the CDR3: TGTGCCAGCAGTTCCCAGCGGGGGCTTATTTCCTACGAGCAGTACTTC. It specifies CASSSQRGLISYEQYF.

This clonotype was detected only a few times. The chain carries TRBV6-1 and TRBJ1-2; possible D gene TRBD1, 5 bases. Trimming pared 6 bases from V and 5 bases from J, leaving 22 bases between. Germline values: CDR1 MNHNS, CDR2 SASEGT. The CDR3 runs 16 residues. Here the CDR3 reads CASRADGPGGLYGYTF. The CDR3 nucleotides are TGTGCCAGCAGGGCGGATGGGCCGGGGGGTCTGTATGGCTACACCTTC.

This clonotype was recorded only once. The chain uses TRBV30 and TRBJ2-6; the match to TRBD1 covers 10 bases. V was pared by 6 bases and J by 0 bases, with 11 bases of the junction left unmatched. The V gene's germline CDR1 is GTSNPN and CDR2 SVGIG (reference sequence). The CDR3 consists of 18 residues. As DNA, the CDR3 is TGTGCCTGCCACGTGACAGGGGGCGATTTCTCTGGGGCCAACGTCCTGACTTTC. Protein sequence: CACHVTGGDFSGANVLTF.

This clonotype was recorded at least ten times. The chain carries TRBV7-2 and TRBJ1-1; 8 bases fit TRBD1. This CDR3 region has 19 residues. Germline loops: CDR1 SGHTA, CDR2 FQGNSA. The trim removed 0 bases at V and 2 bases at J, leaving 14 bases unmatched. Here the CDR3 DNA reads TGTGCCAGCAGCTTAGCGAGGACAGGGCGTTTGGGAGGAAACACTGAAGCTTTCTTT. Protein sequence: CASSLARTGRLGGNTEAFF.

At least ten counts were recorded for this clonotype. This chain joins TRBV20-1 and TRBJ1-1; 7 bases line up with TRBD1. Germline V lookup: CDR1 DFQATT, CDR2 SNEGSKA (reference sequence). This CDR3 is 15 amino acids long. The J segment lost 0 bases and the V segment lost 6 bases, leaving 10 bases of the junction unmatched. This chain's CDR3 is CSATRDSRLNTEAFF. DNA of the CDR3: TGCAGTGCCACCCGGGACAGCCGATTGAACACTGAAGCTTTCTTT.

V and J are TRBV4-2 and TRBJ1-2; TRBD1 might be the D (6 bases). The CDR3 consists of 15 residues. Germline CDR1 reads LGHNA; CDR2 reads YNFKEQ. Trimming stripped 2 bases from V and 2 bases from J, with 12 bases between. The CDR3 region is CASSQTGAQNYGYTF. The CDR3 DNA reads TGTGCCAGCAGCCAAACGGGGGCGCAGAACTATGGCTACACCTTC.

This clonotype has at least ten counts. The J gene is TRBJ2-7, the V gene TRBV27; possibly TRBD1 for D (6 bases). This CDR3 has 14 residues. V lost 0 bases, J lost 5 bases, and 11 bases lay in between. CDR1 is MNHEY, CDR2 SMNVEV, per germline (reference sequence). The CDR3 sequence is CASSLSGGRHEQYF. DNA for the CDR3: TGTGCCAGCAGTTTATCAGGGGGTCGCCACGAGCAGTACTTC.